This T cell receptor beta chain was observed in a study of T cells in Graves' hyperthyroidism and ophthalmopathy. The study's findings and limits: The blood repertoire included most of the expanded thyroid clonotypes above 0.001.

This clonotype was seen a few times. Its antigen is currently unknown. The CDR3 is 15 amino acids. In germline, CDR1 is MNHEY, CDR2 SMNVEV (reference sequence). Trimming shortened V by 6 bases and J by 2 bases, and 15 bases separated the two germline ends. Researchers took RNA transcripts and amplified the TCR beta CDR3 regions from them. A first-round RT-PCR of the TCR CDR3 used the HTBI primer set. TCRdb reprocessed the multiplex PCR reads via MiXCR and lists one record per CDR3 protein. The sample carries 650,000 to 700,000 distinct CDR3 sequences, roughly 17% recorded once. This TCR was recovered from a man aged 50-59 years with Graves' hyperthyroidism. Source material: blood. The chain employs TRBV27 and TRBJ2-3; tentatively, D is TRBD1 or TRBD2 (5 bases each). CDR3 loop: CASSRGDYTTDTQYF. CDR3 nucleotide sequence: TGTGCCAGCAGCCGAGGGGATTACACCACAGATACGCAGTATTTT.